Below are 18 T cell receptor beta chains sequenced from a single sample in a study of blood T cell repertoires in COVID-19. TCRdb's table, derived via immunoSEQ multiplex PCR, lists solely in-frame clones and lacks some. This sample has roughly 66,000 clones, with about 91% found just once. What was sequenced was peripheral blood. These receptors were obtained from a human donor with active COVID-19. The donor label of this sample is uncertain.

The gene calls are TRBV10-2 and TRBJ2-7; possible D gene TRBD1, 5 bases. From germline, CDR1 is WSHSY and CDR2 SAAADI. V lost 8 bases and J lost 4, with 18 bases in between. This CDR3 has 14 residues. CDR3 loop: CASGASPGWYEQYF. The DNA for the CDR3 is TGCGCCAGCGGGGCGTCCCCGGGTTGGTACGAGCAGTACTTC.

Here the CDR3 reads CASSYTTGNTIYF. The CDR3, as DNA: TGTGCCAGCAGTTACACAACTGGAAACACCATATATTTT. The V call is TRBV6-5, the J call TRBJ1-3; no clear D gene. The V end lost 2 bases, the J end lost 2 bases, and 4 bases lay between the germline ends. The CDR3 contains 13 residues. Germline loops: CDR1 MNHEY, CDR2 SVGAGI.

The chain uses TRBV19 and TRBJ1-5; 8 positions match TRBD1. J gave up 5 bases and V 9 bases, and 3 bases lay outside the gene matches. In germline, CDR1 is LNHDA, CDR2 SQIVND (reference sequence). The CDR3 is made up of 12 amino acids. The CDR3 DNA sequence: TGTGCCAGCGCGACAGGGGATCAGCCCCAGCATTTT. It encodes CASATGDQPQHF.

CDR3 nucleotides: TGCGCCAGCAGCCAAGGACTAGCGAGCCCAGATACGCAGTATTTT. Translation gives CASSQGLASPDTQYF. The J gene is TRBJ2-3, the V gene TRBV4-1, with TRBD2 matching over 8 bases. Germline V lookup: CDR1 MGHRA, CDR2 YSYEKL. The CDR3 runs to 15 residues. Losses at the gene ends were 1 base for V and 4 bases for J; bases not matched to a gene: 4.

This clone has more than one count but fewer than ten. The gene calls are TRBV12-3 or TRBV12-4 and TRBJ1-5; unclear D gene. V lost 5 bases to trimming and J lost 1 base, with 3 bases between them. The CDR3 covers 12 residues. The CDR3 sequence is CASSQSNQPQHF. CDR3 in DNA: TGTGCCAGCAGTCAGAGCAATCAGCCCCAGCATTTT.

This chain connects TRBV10-1 to TRBJ2-2, with 10 bases fitting TRBD2. This CDR3 has 14 amino acids. In germline, CDR1 is WNHNN, CDR2 SYGVQD (reference sequence). V lost 5 bases to trimming and J lost 8 bases; unmatched junction nucleotides: 5. The DNA of the CDR3 is TGCGCCAGCAGTAGTCTAGCGGGGGCTGGGGAGCTGTTTTTT. This codes for CASSSLAGAGELFF.

The rearrangement links TRBV2 to TRBJ2-3; 7 bases fit TRBD2. The junction had 7 bases not matched to a gene; V was cut back by 3 bases and J by 4 bases. This CDR3 is built from 15 residues. Germline values: CDR1 SNHLY, CDR2 FYNNEI. CDR3 coding DNA: TGTGCCAGCAGTGATGCGGGAGCGCCCGCAGATACGCAGTATTTT. This sequence encodes CASSDAGAPADTQYF.

The rearrangement links TRBV9 to TRBJ2-7, with TRBD2 matching 13 bases. The CDR3 runs 18 residues. J lost 3 bases, V lost 2 bases, and 11 bases had no gene match. Germline values: CDR1 SGDLS, CDR2 YYNGEE. The CDR3 sequence: CASSVGLAGVPPIYEQYF. In DNA, the CDR3 is TGTGCCAGCAGCGTCGGACTAGCGGGAGTCCCACCCATCTACGAGCAGTACTTC.

V and J are TRBV9 and TRBJ1-1, with TRBD1 matching 8 bases. Germline V gives CDR1 SGDLS, CDR2 YYNGEE. The CDR3 runs 15 residues. Trimming removed 3 bases from V and 2 bases from J; junction bases left unmatched: 6. As DNA, the CDR3 is TGTGCCAGCAGCGCCGGGACAGGATTTAACACTGAAGCTTTCTTT. Its protein is CASSAGTGFNTEAFF.

The rearrangement links TRBV7-9 to TRBJ1-4; unclear D gene. Germline V gives CDR1 SEHNR, CDR2 FQNEAQ (reference sequence). The CDR3 loop spans 15 amino acids. V was trimmed by 1 base and J by 4 bases, leaving 10 bases between them. Here the CDR3 DNA reads TGTGCCAGCAGCTTAGGCGGCGGGTTTAATGAAAAACTGTTTTTT. Translation gives CASSLGGGFNEKLFF.

The J gene is TRBJ2-3, the V gene TRBV7-9, with D unresolved. This CDR3 region has 13 residues. Germline V lookup: CDR1 SEHNR, CDR2 FQNEAQ (reference sequence). Trimming took 5 bases from V and 1 from J, leaving 7 bases between them. The CDR3, as DNA: TGTGCCAGCAGCCCCCGAGGCACAGATACGCAGTATTTT. Translating gives CASSPRGTDTQYF.

This rearrangement joins TRBV7-2 to TRBJ2-3, with D possibly TRBD2 on 6 matching bases. V lost 1 base and J 4 bases, leaving 15 bases between the germline ends. Per the germline V gene, CDR1 is SGHTA and CDR2 is FQGNSA. The CDR3 is 16 amino acids. Here the CDR3 reads CASSLVYGREADTQYF. CDR3 in DNA: TGTGCCAGCAGCTTAGTTTATGGCAGGGAGGCAGATACGCAGTATTTT.

The J gene is TRBJ1-5, the V gene TRBV6-2 or TRBV6-3, with a tentative D call TRBD1 (6 bases). V gave up 6 bases and J gave up 4 bases, with 16 bases separating them. Germline V lookup: CDR1 MNHEY, CDR2 SVGEGT. The CDR3 consists of 15 residues. CDR3 coding DNA: TGTGCCAGCAGCCGCGGGGGGGGCGCGAATCAGCCCCAGCATTTT. It codes for CASSRGGGANQPQHF.

This chain links TRBV15 with TRBJ2-5; a possible D gene is TRBD2 (5 bases). V shed 0 bases and J shed 0 bases, with 8 bases lying between them. The germline V gene has CDR1 LNHNV and CDR2 YYDKDF (reference sequence). There are 15 residues in the CDR3. CDR3 loop: CATSRDPGYQETQYF. CDR3 coding DNA: TGTGCCACCAGCAGAGATCCGGGGTACCAAGAGACCCAGTACTTC.

The chain links TRBV10-2 to TRBJ2-3, with D perhaps TRBD1 (5 bases). CDR1 WSHSY and CDR2 SAAADI come from the germline V gene. This CDR3 spans 15 amino acids. Deletions cut 2 bases from V and 6 bases from J, with 15 bases between. The DNA for the CDR3 is TGCGCCAGCAGTGAGGTTCGTGGGGCTGAGGATACGCAGTATTTT. It yields the protein CASSEVRGAEDTQYF.

The gene calls are TRBV12-5 and TRBJ1-1, with D possibly TRBD1 on 5 matching bases. Germline V gene data show CDR1 as LGHNT and CDR2 as FRNRAP. This CDR3 has 15 residues. Trimming shortened V by 1 base and J by 1 base, and 10 bases separated the two germline ends. The CDR3, as DNA: TGTGCTAGTGGTTTGGGCAACCAGGGGAACACTGAAGCTTTCTTT. Amino acids: CASGLGNQGNTEAFF.

There are many counts of this clone. The same CDR3 also results from other DNA sequences found in this sample. The CDR3 bases are TGTGCCAGCAGTGACGGGACAGGGGGCGCAGATACGCAGTATTTT. It translates to CASSDGTGGADTQYF. This rearrangement joins TRBV6-4 to TRBJ2-3, with 12 bases aligning to TRBD1. Germline CDR1 reads MRHNA; CDR2 reads SNTAGT. Germline trimming cut 2 bases from V and 4 bases from J; bases unmatched to any gene: 1. The CDR3 length is 15 residues.

Only a few counts were recorded for this clone. J is TRBJ1-5 and V is TRBV27; the D gene is possibly TRBD1 (6 bases). The germline V gene has CDR1 MNHEY and CDR2 SMNVEV (reference sequence). The CDR3 runs to 13 residues. Trimming removed 7 bases at V and 9 bases at J, with 16 bases between. CDR3 sequence reads: CASTQGPQWPQHF. The CDR3 nucleotides read TGTGCCAGCACTCAGGGGCCACAATGGCCCCAGCATTTT.